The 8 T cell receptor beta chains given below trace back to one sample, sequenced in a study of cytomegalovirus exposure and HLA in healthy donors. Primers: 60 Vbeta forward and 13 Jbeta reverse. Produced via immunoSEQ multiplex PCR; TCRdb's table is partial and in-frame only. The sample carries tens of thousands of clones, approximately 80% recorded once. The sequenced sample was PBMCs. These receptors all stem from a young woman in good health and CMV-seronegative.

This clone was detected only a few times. The CDR3 sequence: CASSYSQGLTYEQYF. CDR3 DNA: TGTGCCAGCAGTTACTCTCAGGGGCTTACCTACGAGCAGTACTTC. V and J are TRBV6-5 and TRBJ2-7; TRBD1 is a possible D gene (6 bases). The ends were cut back, 0 bases at V and 2 bases at J, with 11 bases in the middle. Looked up from germline, CDR1 is MNHEY and CDR2 is SVGAGI. The CDR3 length is 15 residues.

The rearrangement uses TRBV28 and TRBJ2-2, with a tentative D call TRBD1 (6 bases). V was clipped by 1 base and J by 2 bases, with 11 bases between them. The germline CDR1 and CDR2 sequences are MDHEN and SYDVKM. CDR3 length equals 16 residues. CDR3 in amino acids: CASSLSGRGNTGELFF. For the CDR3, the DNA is TGTGCCAGCAGTTTATCGGGCAGGGGAAACACCGGGGAGCTGTTTTTT.

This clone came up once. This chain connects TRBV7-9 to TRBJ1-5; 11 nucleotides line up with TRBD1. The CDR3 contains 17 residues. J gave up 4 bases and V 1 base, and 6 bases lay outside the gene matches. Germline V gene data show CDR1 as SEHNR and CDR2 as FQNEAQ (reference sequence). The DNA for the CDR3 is TGTGCCAGCAGCTTAGGAGGGGGACAGGGGGTAAATCAGCCCCAGCATTTT. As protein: CASSLGGGQGVNQPQHF.

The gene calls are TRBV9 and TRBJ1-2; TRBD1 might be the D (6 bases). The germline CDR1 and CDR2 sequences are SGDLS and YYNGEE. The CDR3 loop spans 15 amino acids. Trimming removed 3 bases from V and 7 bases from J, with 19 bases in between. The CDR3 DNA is TGTGCCAGCAGCGCAGGGGCTCTACAATTTCTTGGCTACACCTTC. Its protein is CASSAGALQFLGYTF.

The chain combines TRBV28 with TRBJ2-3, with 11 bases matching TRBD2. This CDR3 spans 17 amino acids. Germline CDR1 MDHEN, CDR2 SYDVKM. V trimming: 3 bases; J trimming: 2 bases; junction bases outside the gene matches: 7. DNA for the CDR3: TGTGCCAGCAGTTTCCCCCTACTAGCGGGGGACACAGATACGCAGTATTTT. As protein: CASSFPLLAGDTDTQYF.

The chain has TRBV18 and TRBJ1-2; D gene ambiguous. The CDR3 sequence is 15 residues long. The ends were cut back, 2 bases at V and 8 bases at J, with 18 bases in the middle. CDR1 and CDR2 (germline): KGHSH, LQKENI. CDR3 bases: TGTGCCAGCTCACCAACCGGGAGCCTACTTGGGGGCTACACCTTC. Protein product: CASSPTGSLLGGYTF.

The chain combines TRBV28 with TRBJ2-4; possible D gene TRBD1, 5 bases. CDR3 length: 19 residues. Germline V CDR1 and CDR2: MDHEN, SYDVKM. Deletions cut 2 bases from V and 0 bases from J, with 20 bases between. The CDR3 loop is CASSLDGAFWTLAKNIQYF. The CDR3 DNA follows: TGTGCCAGCAGTTTAGATGGGGCTTTCTGGACCTTAGCCAAAAACATTCAGTACTTC. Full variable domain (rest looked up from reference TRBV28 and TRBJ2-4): DVKVTQSSRYLVKRTGEKVFLECVQDMDHENMFWYRQDPGLGLRLIYFSYDVKMKEKGDIPEGYSVSREKKERFSLILESASTNQTSMYLCASSLDGAFWTLAKNIQYFGAGTRLSVL.

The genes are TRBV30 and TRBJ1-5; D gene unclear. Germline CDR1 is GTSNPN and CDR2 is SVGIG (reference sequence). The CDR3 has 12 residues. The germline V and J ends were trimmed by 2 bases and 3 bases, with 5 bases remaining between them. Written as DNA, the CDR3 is TGTGCCTGGAGTACAGACAATCAGCCCCAGCATTTT. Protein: CAWSTDNQPQHF.